Here is one TCR beta chain with its context. Its antigen is as yet unknown. Sequencing was performed with immunoSEQ multiplex PCR; in TCRdb, only in-frame clones are kept and a portion is missing. The sample records about 350,000 clones, 75% to 90% being singletons. Treatment: around 19 received Ad26.COV2.S at low or high dose, single or two shots; roughly five received placebo; per-sample allocation not given. Samples were taken on day 63 after the first vaccine or placebo injection. Participants' vaccine, an Ad26 vector, delivered Wuhan-strain SARS-CoV-2 spike. The record originates from a study of Ad26.COV2.S vaccination and SARS-CoV-2 variants. Study outcomes and limitations: Individuals receiving vaccine had higher spike-specific TCR breadth than placebo recipients did.

This CDR3 comprises 15 residues. The germline V gene has CDR1 LGHNA and CDR2 YSLEER. Trimming shortened V by 0 bases and J by 9 bases, and 15 bases separated the two germline ends. The input for sequencing was peripheral blood, taken in a trial of Ad26.COV2.S vaccine versus placebo. The origin of this receptor is a person between 18 and 59 years old who received the Ad26.COV2.S COVID-19 vaccine or a placebo. The V and J genes are TRBV4-3 and TRBJ2-1; D is possibly TRBD1 (5 bases). CDR3 residues: CASSQDGRDSGEQFF. The CDR3 coding sequence is TGCGCCAGCAGCCAAGATGGCAGGGATAGTGGTGAGCAGTTCTTC.